The entry below describes one TCR beta chain. This sample is part of a study of T cell changes during pregnancy in multiple sclerosis. The CDR3 is made up of 16 amino acids. The germline V gene encodes CDR1 MNHEY and CDR2 SVGAGI. V was pared by 2 bases and J by 2 bases, with 5 bases of the junction left unmatched. Method: immunoSEQ multiplex PCR; TCRdb's copy keeps in-frame clones and lacks some. The table shows approximately 92,000 clones, with 85% to 95% occurring only once. The sample here was peripheral blood, taken in the first trimester of pregnancy. V usage is TRBV6-5 and J usage is TRBJ2-2; TRBD2 matches 7 bases. The origin of this receptor is a female donor with multiple sclerosis, enrolled in a pregnancy study. Written as DNA, the CDR3 is TGTGCCAGCAGTTACAGGGGAGGGCCAAACACCGGGGAGCTGTTTTTT. Its translation is CASSYRGGPNTGELFF.